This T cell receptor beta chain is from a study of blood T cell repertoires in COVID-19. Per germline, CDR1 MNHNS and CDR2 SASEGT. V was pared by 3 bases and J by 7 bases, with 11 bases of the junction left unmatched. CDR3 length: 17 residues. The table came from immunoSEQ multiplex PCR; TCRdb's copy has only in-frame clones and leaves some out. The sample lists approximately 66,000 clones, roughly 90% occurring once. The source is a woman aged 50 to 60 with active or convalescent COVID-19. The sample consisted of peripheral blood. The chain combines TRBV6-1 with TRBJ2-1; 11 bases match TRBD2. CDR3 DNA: TGTGCCAGCAGTGACCGATTGACTAGCGGGAATCGGAATGAGCAGTTCTTC. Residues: CASSDRLTSGNRNEQFF.